Following are 19 T cell receptor beta chains from one sample sequenced in a study of blood T cell repertoires in COVID-19. Data came from immunoSEQ multiplex PCR; TCRdb stores just in-frame clones and leaves some out. The sample lists over 150,000 clones, more than 70% seen once, with 15% to 20% in the top ten. The sample comprised peripheral blood. All receptors come from a man between 50 and 59 years old with COVID-19, enrolled during active disease.

The chain couples TRBV6-6 to TRBJ1-5; D is possibly TRBD1 (5 bases). The length of the CDR3 is 14 residues. V gave up 8 bases and J gave up 0 bases, with 11 bases separating them. Germline V gene data show CDR1 as MNHNY and CDR2 as SVGAGI (reference sequence). Written as DNA, the CDR3 is TGTGCCAGCGCCGGGGGGGGTAGCAATCAGCCCCAGCATTTT. This gives the protein CASAGGGSNQPQHF.

The V gene is TRBV6-5, the J gene TRBJ1-1; unclear D gene. The CDR3 is made up of 14 amino acids. The germline V and J ends were trimmed by 0 bases and 5 bases, with 10 bases remaining between them. Per germline, CDR1 MNHEY and CDR2 SVGAGI. The CDR3 DNA reads as TGTGCCAGCAGTTACTCAACATCCAGGACTGAAGCTTTCTTT. It codes for CASSYSTSRTEAFF.

The chain couples TRBV7-9 to TRBJ1-5, with D maybe TRBD1 (5 bases). V was cut by 5 bases and J by 9 bases, with 14 bases left in between. Per the germline V gene, CDR1 is SEHNR and CDR2 is FQNEAQ (reference sequence). The CDR3 consists of 13 residues. DNA of the CDR3: TGTGCCAGCAGCGTCAGGGAATCGGGGCCCCAGCATTTT. It translates to CASSVRESGPQHF.

This chain uses TRBV10-3 with TRBJ2-2; 12 bases line up with TRBD2. Germline trimming cut 2 bases from V and 3 bases from J; bases unmatched to any gene: 7. CDR1 is ENHRY, CDR2 SYGVKD, per germline. The CDR3 totals 18 residues. CDR3 coding DNA: TGTGCCATCAGTGAGACTAGCGGGGGGTTAGCAGACACCGGGGAGCTGTTTTTT. It yields the protein CAISETSGGLADTGELFF.

The chain links TRBV19 to TRBJ1-5; a possible D gene is TRBD1 (5 bases). The CDR3 is 14 residues long. Trimming cost V 11 bases and J 3 bases, with 17 bases left between them. In germline, CDR1 is LNHDA, CDR2 SQIVND (reference sequence). This CDR3 reads CALFSRGINQPQHF. The CDR3 coding sequence is TGTGCCCTTTTTTCCCGGGGGATCAATCAGCCCCAGCATTTT.

This chain connects TRBV6-2 or TRBV6-3 to TRBJ2-7; 8 nucleotides line up with TRBD1. This CDR3 comprises 14 residues. CDR1 is MNHEY, CDR2 SVGEGT, per germline. V was clipped by 1 base and J by 5 bases; unmatched bases: 4. CDR3 residues: CASSYWQGADEQYF. Written as DNA, the CDR3 is TGTGCCAGCAGTTACTGGCAGGGGGCGGACGAGCAGTACTTC.

The chain carries TRBV5-6 and TRBJ1-1; TRBD1 is a possible D gene (5 bases). Germline CDR1 and CDR2: SGHDT and YYEEEE. The CDR3 sequence is 13 residues long. Trimming took off 4 bases at V and 0 bases at J, with 7 bases between the two ends. CDR3 bases: TGTGCCAGCAGCCCCAGGGTGAACACTGAAGCTTTCTTT. It specifies CASSPRVNTEAFF.

The chain links TRBV11-2 to TRBJ1-3; D unresolved. The germline gives CDR1 SGHAT, CDR2 FQNNGV. Between the trimmed V and J ends, which lost 0 bases and 4 bases, there was a span of 13 bases. CDR3 size: 16 residues. CDR3 amino acids: CASSLDAAAYGNTIYF. As DNA, the CDR3 is TGTGCCAGCAGCTTAGATGCCGCGGCATACGGAAACACCATATATTTT. Full variable domain (missing parts from reference TRBV11-2 and TRBJ1-3): EAGVAQSPRYKIIEKRQSVAFWCNPISGHATLYWYQQILGQGPKLLIQFQNNGVVDDSQLPKDRFSAERLKGVDSTLKIQPAKLEDSAVYLCASSLDAAAYGNTIYFGEGSWLTVV.

The chain uses TRBV15 and TRBJ2-3; 7 positions match TRBD2. After removal of 9 bases from V and 0 bases from J, the junction contained 9 bases not matched to a gene. Germline V gene lookup returns CDR1 LNHNV and CDR2 YYDKDF (reference sequence). This CDR3 contains 15 residues. CDR3 coding DNA: TGTGCCACGGGACCGGGGGGTCCTAGCACAGATACGCAGTATTTT. Encoded protein: CATGPGGPSTDTQYF.

The V and J genes are TRBV11-3 and TRBJ1-5, with a weak D call TRBD1 (5 bases). This CDR3 comprises 14 residues. The germline CDR1 and CDR2 sequences are SGHNT and YENEEA. Deletions cut 4 bases from V and 5 bases from J, with 12 bases between. CDR3 sequence reads: CASSSPWGDQPQHF. The CDR3 coding sequence is TGTGCCAGCAGCTCCCCATGGGGGGATCAGCCCCAGCATTTT.

This chain connects TRBV5-4 to TRBJ2-4; tentative D call: TRBD2 (6 bases). CDR1 and CDR2 from the germline V gene are SGHNT and YYREEE (reference sequence). CDR3 size: 15 residues. The V and J ends lost 3 bases and 1 base respectively, with 11 bases between them. The CDR3 DNA reads as TGTGCCAGCAGCTCCACGGGAGCCGCCAAAAACATTCAGTACTTC. This gives the protein CASSSTGAAKNIQYF.

The chain is built from TRBV19 and TRBJ2-1; 9 nucleotides agree with TRBD2. The CDR3 spans 21 residues. Losses at the gene ends were 9 bases for V and 7 bases for J; bases not matched to a gene: 31. Germline V CDR1 and CDR2: LNHDA, SQIVND (reference sequence). In DNA, the CDR3 is TGTGCCAGCGATACCCCACCCCGAGCTAGCGGGAAGGGGACCCGGGGGAATGAGCAGTTCTTC. Residues: CASDTPPRASGKGTRGNEQFF.

The chain recombines TRBV27 with TRBJ1-1; the D gene is possibly TRBD1 (5 bases). Per the germline V gene, CDR1 is MNHEY and CDR2 is SMNVEV (reference sequence). Deletions cut 5 bases from V and 6 bases from J, with 22 bases between. This CDR3 has 16 amino acids. CDR3 DNA: TGTGCCAGCAGTCGAAGGAAGTCGCAAGGGGCTGCTGAAGCTTTCTTT. This sequence encodes CASSRRKSQGAAEAFF.

The chain is built from TRBV13 and TRBJ2-3; TRBD2 aligns across 7 bases. CDR3 length equals 17 residues. Losses at the gene ends were 5 bases for V and 3 bases for J; bases not matched to a gene: 14. The germline gives CDR1 PRHDT, CDR2 FYEKMQ (reference sequence). CDR3 DNA sequence: TGTGCCAGCAGCCCTCCGGGGAGCGGGAAATATACAGATACGCAGTATTTT. It codes for CASSPPGSGKYTDTQYF.

V is TRBV5-4 and J is TRBJ2-7, with 8 bases that match TRBD2. Germline assignment: CDR1 SGHNT and CDR2 YYREEE (reference sequence). The CDR3 consists of 16 residues. Trimming at V came to 4 bases and at J to 5 bases, leaving 14 bases not matched to a gene. CDR3: CASSTGGGPGRDEQYF. The CDR3 coding sequence is TGTGCCAGCAGCACGGGAGGGGGGCCCGGACGCGACGAGCAGTACTTC.

J is TRBJ2-5 and V is TRBV4-1; D is unresolved. The CDR3 length is 13 residues. Germline lookup yields CDR1 MGHRA and CDR2 YSYEKL. Trimming left V 6 bases short and J 3 bases short, with 11 bases between. DNA of the CDR3: TGCGCCAGCAGTATAGATCAGGAAGAGACCCAGTACTTC. It specifies CASSIDQEETQYF.

The chain is built from TRBV5-5 and TRBJ2-1; 13 bases are shared with TRBD2. This CDR3 is 14 amino acids long. With 4 bases clipped from V and 9 bases from J, the junction kept 4 bases outside the gene matches. Looked up from germline, CDR1 is SGHKS and CDR2 is YYEKEE (reference sequence). CDR3 coding DNA: TGTGCCAGCAGCGGACTAGCGGGAGAGTTTGAGCAGTTCTTC. Translation gives CASSGLAGEFEQFF. Variable domain in full (rest from reference TRBV5-5 and TRBJ2-1): DAGVTQSPTHLIKTRGQQVTLRCSPISGHKSVSWYQQVLGQGPQFIFQYYEKEERGRGNFPDRFSARQFPNYSSELNVNALLLGDSALYLCASSGLAGEFEQFFGPGTRLTVL.

CDR3 bases: TGTGCCAGCAGTGAAGGGGGCGCGCAGCCCCAGCATTTT. This gives the protein CASSEGGAQPQHF. V is TRBV25-1 and J is TRBJ1-5; D might be TRBD1 (6 bases). The V end was cut by 2 bases, the J end by 7 bases, with 9 bases between. Per the germline V gene, CDR1 is MGHDK and CDR2 is SYGVNS. The CDR3 covers 13 residues.

This chain connects TRBV24-1 to TRBJ1-2; D not resolved. Germline V gene lookup returns CDR1 KGHDR and CDR2 SFDVKD. The CDR3 extends over 12 amino acids. Trimming left V 5 bases short and J 3 bases short, with 6 bases between. The CDR3, as DNA: TGTGCCACCAGTGGGGGAGACTATGGCTACACCTTC. This encodes CATSGGDYGYTF.